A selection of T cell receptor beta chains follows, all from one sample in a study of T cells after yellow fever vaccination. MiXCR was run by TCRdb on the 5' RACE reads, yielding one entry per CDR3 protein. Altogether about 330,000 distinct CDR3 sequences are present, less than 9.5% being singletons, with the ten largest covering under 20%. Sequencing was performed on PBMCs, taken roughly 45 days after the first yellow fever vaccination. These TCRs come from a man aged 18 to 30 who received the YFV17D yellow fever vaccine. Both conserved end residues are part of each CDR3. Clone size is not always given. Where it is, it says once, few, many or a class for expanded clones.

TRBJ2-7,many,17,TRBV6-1,CASSEPTSIYVAYEQYF
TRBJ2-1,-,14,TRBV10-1,CASSEGTGGAEQFF
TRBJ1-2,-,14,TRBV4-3,CASSQDLQGEGYTF
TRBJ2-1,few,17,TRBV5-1,CASSLRDIGALYNEQFF
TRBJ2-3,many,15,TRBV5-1,CASSQGLAGTDTQYF
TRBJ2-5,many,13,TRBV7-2,CASSSLYPETQYF
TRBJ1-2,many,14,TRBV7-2,CASSFGTPNYGYTF
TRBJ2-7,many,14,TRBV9,CASSVAPVGSEQYF
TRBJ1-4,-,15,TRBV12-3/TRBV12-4,CASSLIQPTNEKLFF
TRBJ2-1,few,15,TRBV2,CASSAVRPSYNEQFF
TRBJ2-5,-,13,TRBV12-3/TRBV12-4,CASRYSQQETQYF
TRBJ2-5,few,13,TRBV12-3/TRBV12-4,CASLAGNVETQYF
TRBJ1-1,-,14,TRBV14,CASSPRKGTVEAFF
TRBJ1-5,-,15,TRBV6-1,CASRPGPGGNQPQHF
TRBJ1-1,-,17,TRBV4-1,CASSQVHYGPENTEAFF
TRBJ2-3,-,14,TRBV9,CASSVEYSTDTQYF
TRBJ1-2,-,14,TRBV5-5,CASRGTGTNYGYTF
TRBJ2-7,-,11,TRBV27,CASRVRYEQYF
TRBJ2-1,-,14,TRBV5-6,CASSLVGGREEQFF
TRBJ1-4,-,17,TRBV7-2,CASSLPRAGITNEKLFF
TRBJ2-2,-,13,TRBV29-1,CSGNSAHTGELFF
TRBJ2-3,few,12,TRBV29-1,CSDIQTHPTQYF
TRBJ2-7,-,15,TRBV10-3,CAITVPGVSSYEQYF
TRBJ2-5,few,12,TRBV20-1,CSADGRGETQYF
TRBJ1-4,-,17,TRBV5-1,CASSGQGVGATNEKLFF
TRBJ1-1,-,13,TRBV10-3,CAIKQAGEWEAFF
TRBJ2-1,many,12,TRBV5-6,CASSKDRNEQFF
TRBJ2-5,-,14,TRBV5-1,CASSFRGIEETQYF
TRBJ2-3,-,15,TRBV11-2,CASSLWGSAGDTQYF
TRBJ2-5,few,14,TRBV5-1,CASSFYGLGETQYF
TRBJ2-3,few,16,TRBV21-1,CASSPPSRGWRDTQYF
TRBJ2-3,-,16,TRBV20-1,CSALGTSGGTTDTQYF
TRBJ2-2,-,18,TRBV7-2,CATLFVGGGPGNTGELFF
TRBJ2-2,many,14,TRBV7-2,CASSPDSRAGELFF
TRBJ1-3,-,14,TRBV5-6,CASTSRGHGNTIYF
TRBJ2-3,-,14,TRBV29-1,CSGKGLAGADTQYF
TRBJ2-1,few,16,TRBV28,CASSDRTERSYNEQFF
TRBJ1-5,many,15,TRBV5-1,CASSLSPGDYQPQHF
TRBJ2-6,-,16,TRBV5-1,CASILAPGSGANVLTF
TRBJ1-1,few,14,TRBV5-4,CASSGGTGGTEAFF